The 2 T cell receptor beta chains in this list originate from one sample, sequenced in a study of T cells after yellow fever vaccination. TCRdb used MiXCR to reprocess the 5' RACE reads, holding one entry per CDR3 protein. The sample has some 200,000 distinct CDR3 sequences; 11% are singletons. Sequenced material: CD8+ T cells sorted from PBMCs, taken 15 days after the yellow fever booster vaccination. The receptors were sampled from a man between 18 and 35 years old who received the YFV17D yellow fever vaccine.

V usage is TRBV15 and J usage is TRBJ2-1; D may correspond to TRBD1 or TRBD2 (5 bases each). V was trimmed by 6 bases and J by 5 bases, leaving 14 bases between them. The CDR3 consists of 14 residues. Germline V gene lookup returns CDR1 LNHNV and CDR2 YYDKDF (reference sequence). The CDR3 is CATRSRDGHNEQFF. The CDR3 nucleotides are TGTGCCACCAGGAGCCGGGACGGACACAATGAGCAGTTCTTC. Complete variable domain (other parts from reference TRBV15 and TRBJ2-1): DAMVIQNPRYQVTQFGKPVTLSCSQTLNHNVMYWYQQKSSQAPKLLFHYYDKDFNNEADTPDNFQSRRPNTSFCFLDIRSPGLGDTAMYLCATRSRDGHNEQFFGPGTRLTVL.

The chain joins TRBV29-1 to TRBJ1-2, with D possibly matching TRBD1 (5 bases). The germline V gene has CDR1 SQVTM and CDR2 ANQGSEA. The V end lost 1 base, the J end lost 4 bases, and 13 bases lay between the germline ends. The CDR3 totals 14 residues. The CDR3 sequence is CSVEGRDGFYGYTF. The CDR3 DNA follows: TGCAGCGTTGAAGGGAGGGACGGCTTCTATGGCTACACCTTC.